This TCR beta chain was recovered during a study of T-cell reconstitution after alpha-beta-depleted transplantation in children. CDR1 and CDR2 (germline): GTSNPN, SVGIG (reference sequence). V lost 0 bases, J lost 1 base, and 6 bases lay in between. The CDR3 has 13 amino acids. This clonotype came up many times. The TCRbeta library incorporated unique molecular identifiers. Each CDR3 protein is one row after TCRdb ran MiXCR on the PCR reads. The repertoire consists of some 350,000 distinct CDR3 sequences, with over 9% occurring once and the leading ten covering 2% to 2.5%. The V gene is TRBV30, the J gene TRBJ2-5; weak D call: TRBD1 (6 bases). This TCR was recovered from a human donor who donated a stem cell graft to a child with acute lymphoblastic leukemia. The sequenced sample was PBMCs from the stem cell graft donor, obtained from the stem cell graft. For the CDR3, the DNA is TGTGCCTGGAGTGTCAGGGGCCAAGAGACCCAGTACTTC. The encoded protein is CAWSVRGQETQYF.